These 32 T cell receptor beta chains share one sample of origin, sequenced in a study of identical twins. TCRdb analysed the 5' RACE reads with MiXCR anew, one entry per CDR3 protein. The sample records around 290,000 distinct CDR3 sequences, 9.5% being singletons. The data also belong to a second study, concerning yellow fever vaccine responses in identical twins.

What was sequenced was CD8+ T cells sorted from blood. Receptor source: a woman between 18 and 29 years old in good health.

This clonotype has a handful of counts. The rearrangement joins TRBV7-8 to TRBJ2-7, with D unclear. Germline CDR1 is SGHVS and CDR2 is FQNEAQ. The V end lost 5 bases, the J end lost 2 bases, and 13 bases lay between the germline ends. The CDR3 spans 14 residues. The CDR3 sequence: CASSPSTEAYEQYF. The CDR3 bases are TGTGCCAGCAGCCCCTCTACCGAGGCCTACGAGCAGTACTTC.

This clonotype was recorded many times. V and J are TRBV12-3 or TRBV12-4 and TRBJ1-5, with D unresolved. The V and J ends lost 8 bases and 6 bases respectively, with 8 bases between them. The CDR3 extends over 11 amino acids. The CDR3 bases are TGTGCCAGCTCGGGTGGTCAGCCCCAGCATTTT. It translates to CASSGGQPQHF.

The chain is built from TRBV29-1 and TRBJ2-2; tentatively, D is TRBD2 (5 bases). Germline values: CDR1 SQVTM, CDR2 ANQGSEA. The CDR3 runs to 12 residues. Trimming removed 4 bases at V and 5 bases at J, with 8 bases between. CDR3 residues: CSVGGYTGELFF. The CDR3 region has the DNA TGCAGCGTTGGAGGGTATACCGGGGAGCTGTTTTTT.

The chain has TRBV29-1 and TRBJ2-1, with D perhaps matching TRBD2 (6 bases). V lost 6 bases, J lost 10 bases, and 13 bases lay in between. Germline CDR1 is SQVTM and CDR2 is ANQGSEA. The CDR3 is 11 amino acids. CDR3 amino acids: CSVDVRGEQFF. Here the CDR3 DNA reads TGCAGCGTAGATGTACGGGGGGAGCAGTTCTTC.

This chain connects TRBV19 to TRBJ2-2; D may be TRBD1 (5 bases). Per germline, CDR1 LNHDA and CDR2 SQIVND (reference sequence). This CDR3 spans 12 amino acids. Between the trimmed V and J ends, which lost 8 bases and 4 bases, there was a span of 8 bases. CDR3 sequence (DNA): TGTGCCAGTGATCAGGGCACCGGGGAGCTGTTTTTT. Translation: CASDQGTGELFF.

The V call is TRBV11-2, the J call TRBJ2-7, with 7 bases identical to TRBD2. Trimming cost V 4 bases and J 7 bases; bases outside gene matches: 10. CDR3 size: 14 residues. Germline V gives CDR1 SGHAT, CDR2 FQNNGV. The CDR3 loop reads CASSSGLSYWEQYF. The CDR3, as DNA: TGTGCCAGCAGCTCGGGACTATCCTACTGGGAGCAGTACTTC.

This clonotype turned up a few times. The chain recombines TRBV27 with TRBJ2-7; D is uncertain. The germline V gene encodes CDR1 MNHEY and CDR2 SMNVEV (reference sequence). V was cut by 6 bases and J by 3 bases, with 6 bases left in between. The CDR3 has 11 residues. CDR3 region: CASRENYEQYF. Here the CDR3 DNA reads TGTGCCAGCAGGGAGAACTACGAGCAGTACTTC.

The chain recombines TRBV11-2 with TRBJ1-4; D perhaps matches TRBD1 (5 bases). This CDR3 spans 15 amino acids. The germline CDR1 and CDR2 sequences are SGHAT and FQNNGV. V lost 5 bases, J lost 7 bases, and 17 bases lay in between. The CDR3, as DNA: TGTGCCAGCAGCACCGAGATTGGGGACGCTGAAAAACTGTTTTTT. Protein: CASSTEIGDAEKLFF.

This clonotype was detected many times. The V call is TRBV7-9, the J call TRBJ2-7; 9 bases fit TRBD2. The germline V gene encodes CDR1 SEHNR and CDR2 FQNEAQ (reference sequence). The V segment lost 5 bases and the J segment 0 bases; nucleotides outside the gene matches: 11. This CDR3 spans 17 amino acids. The CDR3 sequence: CASSILDSSGDSYEQYF. CDR3 sequence (DNA): TGTGCCAGCAGCATTCTCGATTCTAGCGGGGACTCCTACGAGCAGTACTTC. The complete variable domain, with remaining parts taken from reference TRBV7-9 and TRBJ2-7, reads DTGVSQNPRHKITKRGQNVTFRCDPISEHNRLYWYRQTLGQGPEFLTYFQNEAQLEKSRLLSDRFSAERPKGSFSTLEIQRTEQGDSAMYLCASSILDSSGDSYEQYFGPGTRLTVT.

There are a few counts of this clonotype. This chain links TRBV27 with TRBJ2-7; 9 nucleotides line up with TRBD1. V was clipped by 5 bases and J by 5 bases; unmatched bases: 10. Germline V gives CDR1 MNHEY, CDR2 SMNVEV (reference sequence). This CDR3 is 15 amino acids long. CDR3 in DNA: TGTGCCAGCAGTGGAATTTCGGACAGGGGCCACGAGCAGTACTTC. Translating it yields CASSGISDRGHEQYF.

This clonotype showed up just a few times. The chain combines TRBV11-1 with TRBJ2-1; D possibly matches TRBD1 or TRBD2 (6 bases each). The CDR3 is made up of 12 amino acids. The germline V gene has CDR1 SGHAT and CDR2 FQDESV (reference sequence). V lost 3 bases and J lost 10, with 10 bases in between. The CDR3 here is CASSFGGREQFF. CDR3 bases: TGTGCCAGCAGCTTCGGGGGCAGAGAGCAGTTCTTC.

A few counts support this clonotype. The gene calls are TRBV23-1 and TRBJ2-1, with D unclear. TRBV23-1 is annotated as an ORF whose role is uncertain. The CDR3 consists of 17 residues. V was clipped by 4 bases and J by 4 bases, with 20 bases between them. CDR3 amino acids: CASSRAIRLKAYNEQFF. The CDR3 coding sequence is TGCGCCAGCAGTCGCGCGATCAGACTTAAGGCTTACAATGAGCAGTTCTTC.

This clonotype was detected a few times. The chain is built from TRBV4-1 and TRBJ2-7, with D possibly called TRBD1 or TRBD2 (5 bases each). Germline V gene sequence: CDR1 MGHRA, CDR2 YSYEKL. The CDR3 has 16 residues. Trimming stripped 3 bases from V and 0 bases from J, with 15 bases between. The DNA for the CDR3 is TGCGCCAGCAGCCACCCTAGCCGGGACCTCTCCTACGAGCAGTACTTC. Translating it yields CASSHPSRDLSYEQYF.

This clonotype was counted ten times or more. J is TRBJ2-2 and V is TRBV12-3 or TRBV12-4; maybe TRBD1 (5 bases). The CDR3 spans 14 residues. V gave up 6 bases and J gave up 3 bases, with 11 bases separating them. CDR3 amino acids: CASSGLGDTGELFF. The DNA of the CDR3 is TGTGCCAGCAGCGGTCTAGGGGACACCGGGGAGCTGTTTTTT.

This clonotype was seen many times. The genes are TRBV7-8 and TRBJ2-3; the match to TRBD1 covers 7 bases. J gave up 10 bases and V 5 bases, and 9 bases lay outside the gene matches. This CDR3 has 13 residues. Germline V gene lookup returns CDR1 SGHVS and CDR2 FQNEAQ. CDR3 protein: CASSVPGQYPQYF. The CDR3 DNA sequence: TGTGCCAGCAGCGTCCCGGGACAGTACCCGCAGTATTTT.

A few counts support this clonotype. V usage is TRBV7-6 and J usage is TRBJ2-2, with 9 bases lining up with TRBD1. The germline CDR1 and CDR2 sequences are SGHVS and FNYEAQ. The ends lost 5 bases at V and 0 bases at J; junction bases unmatched: 13. CDR3 size: 19 residues. The CDR3 protein is CASSPGDRDFRPNTGELFF. DNA for the CDR3: TGTGCCAGCAGCCCGGGGGACAGGGATTTCCGACCGAACACCGGGGAGCTGTTTTTT. The entire variable domain, with the rest obtained from reference TRBV7-6 and TRBJ2-2, is as follows: GAGVSQSPRYKVTKRGQDVALRCDPISGHVSLYWYRQALGQGPEFLTYFNYEAQQDKSGLPNDRFSAERPEGSISTLTIQRTEQRDSAMYRCASSPGDRDFRPNTGELFFGEGSRLTVL.

This clonotype was counted between two and nine times. This sequence joins TRBV5-1 and TRBJ2-6; tentative D call: TRBD1 (6 bases). V shed 4 bases and J shed 1 base, with 18 bases lying between them. The CDR3 is made up of 18 amino acids. CDR1 is SGHRS and CDR2 is YFSETQ in the germline V gene. Here the CDR3 DNA reads TGCGCCAGCAGCACCTCTACCGTGGACAGTTCTGGGGCCAACGTCCTGACTTTC. Translating gives CASSTSTVDSSGANVLTF.

This clonotype was observed many times. The chain recombines TRBV27 with TRBJ2-7, with 7 bases matching TRBD1. V gave up 6 bases and J gave up 2 bases; unmatched junction bases: 4. Germline V gene data show CDR1 as MNHEY and CDR2 as SMNVEV (reference sequence). The CDR3 has 13 residues. In DNA, the CDR3 is TGTGCCAGCAGCTTAGGGACAGCCTACGAGCAGTACTTC. Translating it yields CASSLGTAYEQYF.

This clonotype was counted at least ten times. The V and J genes are TRBV15 and TRBJ2-6; no firm D call. CDR1 and CDR2 from the germline V gene are LNHNV and YYDKDF (reference sequence). The V end lost 3 bases, the J end lost 0 bases, and 6 bases lay between the germline ends. This CDR3 spans 15 amino acids. The CDR3 coding sequence is TGTGCCACCAGCAGCCAGTCCTCTGGGGCCAACGTCCTGACTTTC. This sequence encodes CATSSQSSGANVLTF.

In this sample, this clonotype turned up a few times. The chain uses TRBV2 and TRBJ2-1; 9 bases fit TRBD1. The CDR3 runs 14 residues. J lost 4 bases, V lost 10 bases, and 8 bases had no gene match. Germline V CDR1 and CDR2: SNHLY, FYNNEI. CDR3 bases: TGTGCCATCCTAACCGGGACAGGGTACAATGAGCAGTTCTTC. Its protein is CAILTGTGYNEQFF.

This clonotype has just a few counts. The chain has TRBV20-1 and TRBJ2-3; the D gene could be TRBD1 or TRBD2 (5 bases each). Germline loops: CDR1 DFQATT, CDR2 SNEGSKA (reference sequence). The CDR3 is made up of 15 amino acids. Trimming took 3 bases from V and 2 from J, leaving 15 bases between them. The CDR3 nucleotides read TGCAGTGCTAGCCGGGGCAGGTTTAACACAGATACGCAGTATTTT. Translation: CSASRGRFNTDTQYF.

A few counts support this clonotype. V is TRBV7-9 and J is TRBJ1-4; 10 bases agree with TRBD1. The J segment lost 2 bases and the V segment lost 5 bases, leaving 5 bases of the junction unmatched. Germline CDR1 and CDR2: SEHNR and FQNEAQ (reference sequence). The CDR3 is made up of 16 amino acids. This CDR3 is CASSDGQGGTNEKLFF. CDR3 nucleotides: TGTGCCAGCAGCGATGGACAGGGGGGGACTAATGAAAAACTGTTTTTT.

This chain connects TRBV28 to TRBJ2-7; the D is unclear. CDR1 is MDHEN and CDR2 is SYDVKM in the germline V gene. This CDR3 has 14 residues. Trimming took off 3 bases at V and 2 bases at J, with 11 bases between the two ends. CDR3 coding DNA: TGTGCCAGCAGTTTTTACGGGCCAACCTACGAGCAGTACTTC. Protein sequence: CASSFYGPTYEQYF.

This clonotype appeared a few times. This chain links TRBV20-1 with TRBJ2-1, with 9 bases that match TRBD2. V shed 0 bases and J 7 bases; nucleotides not matched to a gene: 7. The germline V gene has CDR1 DFQATT and CDR2 SNEGSKA (reference sequence). The CDR3 is 15 amino acids. The CDR3 protein is CSARERLAEGNEQFF. CDR3 nucleotides: TGCAGTGCTAGAGAACGACTAGCGGAGGGGAATGAGCAGTTCTTC.

The V gene is TRBV30, the J gene TRBJ2-2; 8 bases align to TRBD1. V lost 4 bases, J lost 7 bases, and 5 bases stayed unmatched. The CDR3 is 13 residues long. Per germline, CDR1 GTSNPN and CDR2 SVGIG (reference sequence). The CDR3 loop reads CAWTGGVLGELFF. In nucleotides, the CDR3 is TGTGCCTGGACAGGGGGCGTTCTCGGGGAGCTGTTTTTT.

This clonotype was seen ten or more times. The genes are TRBV11-2 and TRBJ2-3; no definite D call. Germline lookup yields CDR1 SGHAT and CDR2 FQNNGV. CDR3 size: 16 residues. The V end was cut by 5 bases, the J end by 0 bases, with 15 bases between. The CDR3 loop is CASSSSWATSTDTQYF. The CDR3 region has the DNA TGTGCCAGCAGCAGTTCCTGGGCTACTAGCACAGATACGCAGTATTTT.

This clonotype has only a few counts. The J gene is TRBJ2-3, the V gene TRBV6-1; D not certain. V was clipped by 4 bases and J by 2 bases, with 19 bases between them. Germline CDR1 is MNHNS and CDR2 is SASEGT. CDR3 length: 17 residues. CDR3: CASSGGTWADTTDTQYF. The CDR3 coding sequence is TGTGCCAGCAGTGGGGGAACTTGGGCGGATACCACAGATACGCAGTATTTT.

This clonotype has just a few counts. V usage is TRBV9 and J usage is TRBJ2-1; TRBD2 might be the D (5 bases). With 0 bases removed from V and 4 bases from J, the gap between germline ends came to 11 bases. CDR3 size: 15 residues. Germline-derived CDR1 and CDR2 are SGDLS and YYNGEE. The chain's CDR3 is CASSVGGKAYNEQFF. Written as DNA, the CDR3 is TGTGCCAGCAGCGTAGGAGGGAAGGCTTACAATGAGCAGTTCTTC.

About this clonotype itself: This may arise from a read error, as a much more abundant clone is one base away. This chain joins TRBV12-3 or TRBV12-4 and TRBJ2-2, with a weak D call TRBD1 (5 bases). Trimming pared 3 bases from V and 6 bases from J, leaving 20 bases between. This CDR3 region has 17 residues. For the CDR3, the DNA is TGTGCCAGCAGTTTTCCCGTAGAAGGGGTCCACTCCGGGGAGCTGTTTTTT. As protein: CASSFPVEGVHSGELFF.

A few counts support this clonotype. The chain carries TRBV20-1 and TRBJ2-1; 7 positions match TRBD2. The CDR3 is 20 amino acids. In germline, CDR1 is DFQATT, CDR2 SNEGSKA (reference sequence). Trimming removed 5 bases from V and 2 bases from J; junction bases left unmatched: 24. In DNA, the CDR3 is TGCAGTGCTCGCCCCAGGGTAGTAGCGGGCCGGGCTTTCACCTACAATGAGCAGTTCTTC. Its protein is CSARPRVVAGRAFTYNEQFF.

A few counts support this clonotype. The CDR3 nucleotides are TGTGCCAGCAGCTGGACAGTGGATTCCTACGAGCAGTACTTC. This codes for CASSWTVDSYEQYF. The rearrangement links TRBV7-3 to TRBJ2-7; tentatively, D is TRBD1 (6 bases). Germline-derived CDR1 and CDR2 are SGHTA and FQGTGA. The CDR3 extends over 14 amino acids. Deletions cut 4 bases from V and 1 base from J, with 11 bases between.

This clonotype was seen many times. V is TRBV29-1 and J is TRBJ1-2; no clear D gene. Germline CDR1 is SQVTM and CDR2 is ANQGSEA. Trimming removed 7 bases at V and 6 bases at J, with 12 bases between. CDR3 length: 11 amino acids. In DNA, the CDR3 is TGCAGCGCCGACATCGAGGATGGCTACACCTTC. Translated: CSADIEDGYTF.